The sequence of this TCR beta chain was determined in a study of cytomegalovirus exposure and HLA in healthy donors. Trimming left V 4 bases short and J 3 bases short, with 18 bases between. Germline CDR1 and CDR2: MGHRA and YSYEKL. The CDR3 totals 16 residues. 13 Jbeta primers and 60 Vbeta primers were used for the PCR. Some clones are missing from TCRdb's copy, which holds only in-frame ones; the method was immunoSEQ multiplex PCR. This sample yields roughly 120,000 clones, of which approximately 84% are seen a single time; around 2% belongs to the top ten. Sequenced material: PBMCs. This TCR was recovered from a middle-aged man in good health and CMV-seronegative. The V and J genes are TRBV4-1 and TRBJ1-2; D is perhaps TRBD1 (6 bases). CDR3 residues: CASSPAIGRGDYGYTF. Written as DNA, the CDR3 is TGCGCCAGCAGCCCCGCAATAGGCAGGGGAGACTATGGCTACACCTTC.